The rows below give T cell receptor beta chains drawn from one sample of a study of control samples from healthy donors and cancer patients. TCRdb's copy holds only in-frame clones and misses some; the assay was immunoSEQ multiplex PCR. The profile covers hundreds of thousands of clones, with 75% to 95% appearing a single time and more than 6% taken by the ten largest. Sequences were obtained from PBMCs. Every receptor here comes from a man aged 35 to 55 with head and neck cancer. CDR3s include the opening cysteine and the closing phenylalanine or tryptophan. D genes are given only for firm matches. Clone size is stated in some rows and not others, as once, few, many or a class when expanded.

J: TRBJ1-2; D: .; size: .; V: TRBV11-2; CDR3: CASSLVATNYGYTF; DNA: TGTGCCAGCAGCTTGGTCGCGACTAACTATGGCTACACCTTC
J: TRBJ2-2; D: .; size: .; V: TRBV5-1; CDR3: CASSLDGGNTGELFF; DNA: TGCGCCAGCAGCTTGGACGGGGGCAACACCGGGGAGCTGTTTTTT
J: TRBJ1-5; D: .; size: few; V: TRBV4-3; CDR3: CASSRDRSNQPQHF; DNA: TGCGCCAGCAGCCGAGATCGTAGCAATCAGCCCCAGCATTTT
J: TRBJ2-6; D: .; size: .; V: TRBV7-2; CDR3: CASTLRRATNVLTF; DNA: TGTGCCAGCACCCTCCGGCGGGCAACCAACGTCCTGACTTTC
J: TRBJ2-7; D: .; size: .; V: TRBV30; CDR3: CACQIRAVQPYEQYF; DNA: TGTGCCTGCCAGATAAGAGCGGTACAGCCCTACGAGCAGTACTTC
J: TRBJ2-1; D: TRBD2; size: once; V: TRBV6-5; CDR3: CASSYSSGGASDEQFF; DNA: TGTGCCAGCAGTTACAGTAGCGGGGGGGCAAGCGATGAGCAGTTCTTC
J: TRBJ1-1; D: TRBD1; size: .; V: TRBV28; CDR3: CASSLFLGQVNTEAFF; DNA: TGTGCCAGCAGTTTATTTTTGGGACAGGTGAACACTGAAGCTTTCTTT
J: TRBJ1-3; D: .; size: .; V: TRBV29-1; CDR3: CSVEADGNTIYF; DNA: TGCAGCGTTGAGGCGGATGGAAACACCATATATTTT
J: TRBJ2-7; D: .; size: .; V: TRBV7-8; CDR3: CASSLGLSVAGSYEQYF; DNA: TGTGCCAGCAGCTTAGGCTTGAGTGTGGCAGGTAGCTACGAGCAGTACTTC
J: TRBJ1-2; D: TRBD1; size: .; V: TRBV2; CDR3: CASSPGQSNYGYTF; DNA: TGTGCCAGCAGTCCGGGACAGTCTAACTATGGCTACACCTTC
J: TRBJ1-2; D: .; size: .; V: TRBV12-3/TRBV12-4; CDR3: CASSQNLRRGYTF; DNA: TGTGCCAGCAGTCAGAACCTCCGACGTGGCTACACCTTC
J: TRBJ2-2; D: .; size: .; V: TRBV29-1; CDR3: CSARGGTNTGELFF; DNA: TGCAGCGCTCGAGGAGGGACCAACACCGGGGAGCTGTTTTTT
J: TRBJ1-2; D: .; size: .; V: TRBV12-5; CDR3: CASGLVGSQGGTSGYTF; DNA: TGTGCTAGTGGTTTGGTAGGGTCGCAGGGAGGAACCTCTGGCTACACCTTC
J: TRBJ2-7; D: TRBD1; size: .; V: TRBV20-1; CDR3: CSASTRGRGNYEQYF; DNA: TGCAGTGCTAGTACCCGGGGCAGGGGGAACTACGAGCAGTACTTC
J: TRBJ1-2; D: .; size: .; V: TRBV6-5; CDR3: CATFPGGAWYGYTF; DNA: TGTGCCACCTTCCCCGGGGGCGCATGGTATGGCTACACCTTC
J: TRBJ2-7; D: .; size: .; V: TRBV5-4; CDR3: CASSPGRPTYEQYF; DNA: TGTGCCAGCAGCCCGGGTAGGCCAACCTACGAGCAGTACTTC
J: TRBJ1-4; D: .; size: .; V: TRBV18; CDR3: CASSPRVSNEKLFF; DNA: TGTGCCAGCTCACCTCGGGTCAGTAATGAAAAACTGTTTTTT
J: TRBJ2-2; D: .; size: once; V: TRBV7-3; CDR3: CASASGAADTGELFF; DNA: TGTGCCAGCGCCAGTGGGGCCGCGGACACCGGGGAGCTGTTTTTT
J: TRBJ2-2; D: TRBD2; size: .; V: TRBV3-1/TRBV3-2; CDR3: CASSSAGGLYGELFF; DNA: TGTGCCAGCAGCTCAGCGGGGGGGCTTTACGGGGAGCTGTTTTTT
J: TRBJ2-1; D: TRBD1; size: .; V: TRBV30; CDR3: CAWAPGTGINEQFF; DNA: TGTGCCTGGGCGCCCGGGACAGGGATCAATGAGCAGTTCTTC
J: TRBJ2-5; D: .; size: .; V: TRBV11-1; CDR3: CASSSSGYQETQYF; DNA: TGTGCCAGCAGCTCGTCAGGCTATCAAGAGACCCAGTACTTC
J: TRBJ2-7; D: TRBD1; size: .; V: TRBV18; CDR3: CASSTQATGDYEQYF; DNA: TGTGCCAGCTCAACCCAGGCAACAGGGGACTACGAGCAGTACTTC
J: TRBJ2-3; D: .; size: .; V: TRBV7-7; CDR3: CASSFMLVHTSTDTQYF; DNA: TGTGCTAGCAGCTTCATGCTGGTACATACTAGCACAGATACGCAGTATTTT
J: TRBJ2-7; D: .; size: .; V: TRBV7-2; CDR3: CASSLGVAYEQYF; DNA: TGTGCCAGCAGCTTAGGGGTAGCTTACGAGCAGTACTTC
J: TRBJ2-2; D: .; size: .; V: TRBV24-1; CDR3: CATAKGQNTGELFF; DNA: TGTGCCACCGCGAAGGGACAGAACACCGGGGAGCTGTTTTTT
J: TRBJ2-7; D: .; size: .; V: TRBV27; CDR3: CASSGRTVSYEQYF; DNA: TGTGCCAGCAGTGGTAGGACAGTCTCCTACGAGCAGTACTTC
J: TRBJ2-7; D: .; size: .; V: TRBV7-2; CDR3: CASSLALGPYEQYF; DNA: TGTGCCAGCAGCTTAGCTTTAGGGCCCTACGAGCAGTACTTC
J: TRBJ2-1; D: .; size: .; V: TRBV20-1; CDR3: CSAGHEYEQFF; DNA: TGCAGTGCCGGCCATGAGTATGAGCAGTTCTTC
J: TRBJ2-1; D: TRBD2; size: .; V: TRBV5-4; CDR3: CASSPGLAGEYNEQFF; DNA: TGTGCCAGCAGCCCGGGACTAGCGGGCGAGTACAATGAGCAGTTCTTC
J: TRBJ2-7; D: .; size: .; V: TRBV9; CDR3: CASSVVAGQGYEQYF; DNA: TGTGCCAGCAGCGTAGTGGCAGGGCAGGGCTACGAGCAGTACTTC
J: TRBJ2-7; D: .; size: .; V: TRBV29-1; CDR3: CSVVASYEQYF; DNA: TGCAGCGTTGTGGCATCCTACGAGCAGTACTTC
J: TRBJ1-3; D: .; size: .; V: TRBV7-2; CDR3: CASSAQTVSGNTIYF; DNA: TGTGCCAGCAGCGCTCAGACAGTCTCTGGAAACACCATATATTTT
J: TRBJ1-2; D: .; size: .; V: TRBV9; CDR3: CASSPAQFFNYGYTF; DNA: TGTGCCAGCAGCCCGGCGCAGTTTTTTAACTATGGCTACACCTTC
J: TRBJ1-1; D: .; size: .; V: TRBV9; CDR3: CASSVDPRNTEAFF; DNA: TGTGCCAGCAGCGTAGACCCACGGAACACTGAAGCTTTCTTT
J: TRBJ1-5; D: .; size: .; V: TRBV6-5; CDR3: CASNPREGNQPQHF; DNA: TGTGCCAGCAACCCGCGTGAAGGGAATCAGCCCCAGCATTTT
J: TRBJ1-5; D: TRBD1; size: .; V: TRBV6-6; CDR3: CASSKDRANQPQHF; DNA: TGTGCCAGCAGTAAAGACAGGGCGAATCAGCCCCAGCATTTT
J: TRBJ2-3; D: .; size: .; V: TRBV7-3; CDR3: CASSPQDTGYDTQYF; DNA: TGTGCCAGCAGCCCCCAGGACACTGGGTACGATACGCAGTATTTT
J: TRBJ2-3; D: TRBD2; size: .; V: TRBV10-2; CDR3: CASRGAGGRTDTQYF; DNA: TGCGCCAGCAGGGGAGCGGGGGGGCGCACAGATACGCAGTATTTT
J: TRBJ2-7; D: TRBD1; size: .; V: TRBV6-5; CDR3: CASSYRFTGGLQEQYF; DNA: TGTGCCAGCAGTTACCGCTTTACAGGGGGCCTTCAGGAGCAGTACTTC
J: TRBJ1-1; D: TRBD1; size: .; V: TRBV4-3; CDR3: CASSQGTGGATEAFF; DNA: TGCGCCAGCAGCCAAGGGACAGGGGGTGCCACTGAAGCTTTCTTT
J: TRBJ1-3; D: TRBD1; size: .; V: TRBV28; CDR3: CASRDHRGIGNTIYF; DNA: TGTGCCAGCAGAGACCACAGGGGCATTGGAAACACCATATATTTT
J: TRBJ2-3; D: TRBD2; size: .; V: TRBV11-2; CDR3: CASSFGGGAVDTQYF; DNA: TGTGCCAGCAGCTTTGGCGGGGGGGCCGTAGATACGCAGTATTTT
J: TRBJ1-4; D: .; size: .; V: TRBV6-6; CDR3: CASMRGVDNEKLFF; DNA: TGTGCCAGCATGAGGGGAGTAGATAACGAAAAACTGTTTTTT
J: TRBJ2-2; D: .; size: .; V: TRBV7-2; CDR3: CASSSDNGISGELFF; DNA: TGTGCCAGCAGCTCAGATAACGGGATATCCGGGGAGCTGTTTTTT
J: TRBJ2-3; D: .; size: .; V: TRBV3-1/TRBV3-2; CDR3: CASSHTDTQYF; DNA: TGTGCCAGCAGCCACACAGATACGCAGTATTTT
J: TRBJ2-7; D: TRBD1; size: once; V: TRBV12-5; CDR3: CASGLADRGGPSYEQYF; DNA: TGTGCTAGTGGTTTGGCAGACAGGGGCGGCCCTTCCTACGAGCAGTACTTC
J: TRBJ2-4; D: .; size: .; V: TRBV5-1; CDR3: CASSPATGGGENIQYF; DNA: TGCGCCAGCAGCCCCGCCACTGGGGGCGGAGAAAACATTCAGTACTTC
J: TRBJ2-3; D: TRBD1; size: .; V: TRBV19; CDR3: CASSPGTGTITQYF; DNA: TGTGCCAGTAGTCCCGGGACAGGGACAATTACGCAGTATTTT
J: TRBJ2-3; D: .; size: .; V: TRBV6-4; CDR3: CASSEVATDTQYF; DNA: TGTGCCAGCAGTGAGGTGGCCACAGATACGCAGTATTTT
J: TRBJ2-2; D: .; size: .; V: TRBV14; CDR3: CASSLGLAGANTGELFF; DNA: TGTGCCAGCAGCCTGGGCCTAGCCGGGGCGAACACCGGGGAGCTGTTTTTT
J: TRBJ1-1; D: .; size: once; V: TRBV6-5; CDR3: CASRAPGQLNTEAFF; DNA: TGTGCCAGCAGGGCGCCCGGACAGTTGAACACTGAAGCTTTCTTT